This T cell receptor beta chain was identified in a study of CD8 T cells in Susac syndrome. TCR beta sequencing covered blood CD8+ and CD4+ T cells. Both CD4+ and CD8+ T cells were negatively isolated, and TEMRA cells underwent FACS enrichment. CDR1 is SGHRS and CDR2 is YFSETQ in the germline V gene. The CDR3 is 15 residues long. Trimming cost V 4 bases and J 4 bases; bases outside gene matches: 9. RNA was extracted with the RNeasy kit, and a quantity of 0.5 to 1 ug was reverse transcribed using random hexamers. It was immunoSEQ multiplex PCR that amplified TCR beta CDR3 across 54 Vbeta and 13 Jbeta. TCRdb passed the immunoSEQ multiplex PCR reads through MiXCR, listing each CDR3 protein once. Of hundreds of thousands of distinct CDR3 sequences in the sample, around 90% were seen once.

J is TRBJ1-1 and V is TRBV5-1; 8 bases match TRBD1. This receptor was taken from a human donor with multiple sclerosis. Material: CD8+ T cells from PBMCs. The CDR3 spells CASSAKTGAFTEAFF. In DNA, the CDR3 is TGCGCCAGCAGCGCCAAGACAGGGGCGTTCACTGAAGCTTTCTTT.